This entry features one T cell receptor beta chain sequence. Its matching antigen is unknown. TCRdb's table, derived via immunoSEQ multiplex PCR, lists solely in-frame clones and lacks some. The sample holds 20,000 to 25,000 clones, 75% to 85% seen once. The record originates from a study of OX40 agonist ivuxolimab in advanced cancers. Whole-study findings and limits: Low normalized clonal expansion also occurred in some nonresponding patients. Which antigen the expanded peripheral T cells recognized is unknown.

The starting material was CD4+ or CD8+ T cells sorted from blood, obtained in a trial of the OX40 agonist ivuxolimab. This receptor was identified in an adult with an advanced solid tumor such as melanoma, head and neck, liver or kidney cancer.

In DNA, the CDR3 is TGTGCCAGCAGCTTACAGCGGGGGACAGATACGCAGTATTTT. It codes for CASSLQRGTDTQYF. The rearrangement uses TRBV13 and TRBJ2-3, with TRBD2 matching 8 bases. The trim removed 2 bases at V and 3 bases at J, leaving 1 base unmatched. CDR1 is PRHDT, CDR2 FYEKMQ, per germline (reference sequence). This CDR3 contains 14 residues. The full variable domain, rest sourced from reference TRBV13 and TRBJ2-3, is AAGVIQSPRHLIKEKRETATLKCYPIPRHDTVYWYQQGPGQDPQFLISFYEKMQSDKGSIPDRFSAQQFSDYHSELNMSSLELGDSALYFCASSLQRGTDTQYFGPGTRLTVL.